This T cell receptor beta chain emerged from a study of PD-1 blockade in classical Hodgkin lymphoma. Overall study findings and caveats: The study found complete responders had baseline diversity similar to newly diagnosed patients. Nivolumab initiated under 1 year post-ASCT led to patient exclusion. By C4D1 there was a significant rise in CD4+ TCR diversity but not in CD8+ TCR diversity.

Trimming took off 2 bases at V and 3 bases at J, with 15 bases between the two ends. The CDR3 extends over 15 amino acids. From germline, CDR1 is SGHNT and CDR2 YYREEE (reference sequence). This clone has a single count. What it recognizes is unknown. The repertoire was sequenced with immunoSEQ multiplex PCR; TCRdb's copy has only in-frame clones and lacks some. The sample contains 40,000 or so clones, about three quarters of which appear only once. Relapses following autologous stem cell transplantation were seen in all patients, with brentuximab vedotin exposure varying. The clonotype originates from a human donor with classical Hodgkin lymphoma. The J gene is TRBJ2-7, the V gene TRBV5-4, with D uncertain. Sequencing was performed on peripheral blood mononuclear cells (PBMCs), taken at baseline. CDR3 in DNA: TGTGCCAGCAGCTTAGATAACAGCTTCTTCTACGAGCAGTACTTC. It encodes CASSLDNSFFYEQYF.